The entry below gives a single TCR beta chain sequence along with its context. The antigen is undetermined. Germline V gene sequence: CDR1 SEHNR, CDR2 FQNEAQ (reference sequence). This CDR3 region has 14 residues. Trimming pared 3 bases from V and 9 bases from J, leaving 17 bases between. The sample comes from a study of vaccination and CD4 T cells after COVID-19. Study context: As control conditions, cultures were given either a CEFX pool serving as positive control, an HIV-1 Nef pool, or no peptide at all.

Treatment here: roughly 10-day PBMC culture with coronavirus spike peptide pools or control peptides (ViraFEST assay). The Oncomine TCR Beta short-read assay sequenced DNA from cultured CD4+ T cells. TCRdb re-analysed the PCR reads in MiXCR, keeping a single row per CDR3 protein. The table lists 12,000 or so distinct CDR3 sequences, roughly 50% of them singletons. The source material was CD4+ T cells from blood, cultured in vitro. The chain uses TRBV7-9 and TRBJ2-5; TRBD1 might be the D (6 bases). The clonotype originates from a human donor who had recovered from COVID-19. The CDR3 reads CASSLYREGDSQYF. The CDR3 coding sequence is TGTGCCAGCAGCTTGTACAGGGAAGGAGATTCCCAGTACTTC.